This section outlines one T cell receptor (beta chain) sequence together with its context. Its antigen remains unidentified. V gave up 7 bases and J gave up 1 base; unmatched junction bases: 2. This CDR3 is 12 amino acids long. Germline V CDR1 and CDR2: SQVTM, ANQGSEA. The sample belongs to a study of shared clonotypes between healthy human individuals. Study findings and constraints: It was the non-shared clonotypes that had lower generation probabilities than clonotypes shared by all four donors. There were few donors, and this limited the genetic and exposure-history diversity represented.

In the original analysis: Quality scores were absent from the junction-only immunoSEQ sequences, so filtering differed. Repertoires were generated with immunoSEQ multiplex PCR, while TCRdb's copy carries only in-frame clones and drops some. The V and J calls and clone size were taken over from that table, and D and trimming were inferred from the DNA. The repertoire holds roughly 2.2 million clones, with less than 95% as singletons. The TCR comes from a man aged 18 to 30 in good health. Some clones in this sample may be carry-over from other donors' samples. The sequencing input was naive CD4+ T cells from PBMCs. The subset denotes: CD45RA+ positively selected. This chain links TRBV29-1 with TRBJ1-1; 8 bases map to TRBD1. The chain's CDR3 is CSGDRTNTEAFF. As DNA, the CDR3 is TGCAGCGGGGACAGGACGAACACTGAAGCTTTCTTT.